This T cell receptor (beta chain) was sequenced in a study of shared clonotypes between healthy human individuals (dated by TCRdb to about 2020). General notes on the study: The cohort comprised two women and three men aged 18 to 49 years. For each donor, three plates each were used for CD4 naive and CD4 memory, two plates were used for CD8 naive, and one plate was used for CD8 memory. Blood TCR repertoires of several healthy adults were deeply sequenced to estimate repertoire size and the extent of clonotype sharing between individuals. Different laboratories and diverse techniques were used to prepare libraries and sequence TCR repertoires, to increase sequencing depth and limit assay-specific biases. Between about 0.9 and 9 billion PBMCs per donor were obtained by leukapheresis. Study-wide findings and limitations: Clonotypes shared by all four sorted-subset donors showed higher generation probabilities than non-shared clonotypes. The small number of donors limited the genetic and exposure-history diversity represented. Rarefaction of sorted-subset datasets indicated incomplete sequencing despite the large sequencing depth. When a handful of donors were compared, the shared fraction of clonotypes was 5% to 6.5% for naive CD4, less than 4% for naive CD8, about 2.5% for memory CD4, and roughly 0.43% for memory CD8. Pairwise subsampling indicated that sequencing depth was expected to affect the degree of clonotype sharing among donors. Estimated clonotype richness was generally larger for naive than for memory subsets. Sampling was restricted to blood, and TCR repertoires in tissues likely differ from the TCR repertoires found in blood.

Using the deep immunoSEQ assay, TCR CDR3 regions were amplified from genomic DNA by multiplex PCR. Extracted genomic DNA from each cell subset was spread evenly across all wells of several immunoSEQ 96-well plates, with each plate serving as a replicate. For sorted subsets, 150 to 250 ng of genomic DNA, equivalent to tens of thousands of T cell genomes, went into each replicate PCR. Purified libraries were quantified with a Qubit 3.0 fluorometer, sized on a Bioanalyzer 2100, and re-quantified with the KAPA Library Quantification kit. Every immunoSEQ 96-well plate was sequenced on a separate single-read 150-cycle Illumina NextSeq 550 flow cell. For the original study's pipeline: Because the immunoSEQ output included only junctional sequences and no quality scores, the filtering could not be the same as the filtering used for full-length reads. Sequences were annotated with PyIR, a Python wrapper for IgBLAST v1.9, and V/J genes and CDR3 were assigned using IMGT germline references. Reads were filtered out if the reads had weak V/J assignments (E-value above 1e-6), no CDR3, stop codons, out-of-frame junctions, or ambiguous translated residues. V3J clonotypes were defined by identical inferred V gene, J gene, and CDR3 amino acid sequence. Percentage overlap between repertoires was computed as shared unique clonotypes divided by the size of the smaller repertoire. Three approaches were used to assess repertoire richness: RTK rarefaction, the Chao1 estimator, and Recon v2.1 estimates of unobserved clonotypes. Generation probabilities for all TCRbeta clonotypes obtained by the gDNA method from a handful of donors were computed using OLGA. In TCRdb, the immuneACCESS table is reduced to in-frame sequences with V and J assigned. These tables do not hold every clone; where another copy was compared, an unresolved V gene accounts for under half, and the others remain unexplained. That table supplies the V and J calls and clone size; D and trimming were determined from the DNA. Present in this sample are some 2,000,000 clones, around 95% of which were seen just once. Of the sample, more than 0.1% is held by the ten largest clones.

The donors were healthy, HIV-negative adults with no recently reported acute infections or vaccinations. Only Caucasian adults living in Nashville, Tennessee, USA were represented among the donors. Magnetic negative selection was used to enrich CD4+ T cells, after which naive cells were positively selected on CD45RA and the negative fraction became the memory subset. After blood collection by leukapheresis, PBMCs were isolated using Ficoll-Histopaque density gradient centrifugation and then cryopreserved in the vapor phase of liquid nitrogen. Analytical flow cytometry was used to check the purity and quantity of every magnetically sorted T cell population. Genomic DNA was isolated from every sorted fraction and measured by UV absorbance on a Nanodrop 2000c. In the case of this clone: Which antigen it targets is not known. No per-base quality is available; no much larger clone lies one base away.

The germline V gene provides CDR1 ENHRY and CDR2 SYGVKD. The trim is 7 bases for V and 6 bases for J, with a gap of 10 bases between the germline ends. The CDR3 runs 13 amino acids, cysteine and phenylalanine included. Here the CDR3 DNA is all that survives: 39 bases in frame from base 1. Recombination joined TRBV10-3 with TRBJ1-6, with the D gene not confidently named. This clonotype originated in a man between 18 and 29 years old in good health. Sequencing was carried out using naive CD4+ T cells sorted from blood. The cell subset or site label on this specimen signifies: CD45RA+ positively selected. The DNA sequence is given as TGTGCCATCAAGGCCGGAATTAATTCACCCCTCCACTTT. Protein translation: CAIKAGINSPLHF.